This T cell receptor (beta chain) was documented in a study of CD8 T cells in ankylosing spondylitis. General study results and limits: Disease-linked clones had a CD8+ phenotype and relatively low frequency in peripheral blood.

The germline CDR1 and CDR2 sequences are MNHEY and SMNVEV (reference sequence). This CDR3 is built from 14 residues. V lost 3 bases and J lost 4; bases outside the gene matches: 2. Remarks on this clonotype: Its antigen remains unidentified.

Quantitative 5'-RACE with molecular barcodes was used to make the TCR beta libraries. TCRdb reprocessed the 5' RACE reads via MiXCR and lists one record per CDR3 protein. The sample shows about 250,000 distinct CDR3 sequences, roughly a third of them seen only once. Sequencing was performed on blood, either unsorted or a sorted T cell fraction (not recorded which). This rearrangement joins TRBV27 to TRBJ2-3; 9 positions agree with TRBD1. The TCR originated in a male donor with ankylosing spondylitis or in good health (not recorded which). CDR3 sequence reads: CASSLGTGSDTQYF. CDR3 coding DNA: TGTGCCAGCAGTTTGGGGACAGGGTCAGATACGCAGTATTTT.